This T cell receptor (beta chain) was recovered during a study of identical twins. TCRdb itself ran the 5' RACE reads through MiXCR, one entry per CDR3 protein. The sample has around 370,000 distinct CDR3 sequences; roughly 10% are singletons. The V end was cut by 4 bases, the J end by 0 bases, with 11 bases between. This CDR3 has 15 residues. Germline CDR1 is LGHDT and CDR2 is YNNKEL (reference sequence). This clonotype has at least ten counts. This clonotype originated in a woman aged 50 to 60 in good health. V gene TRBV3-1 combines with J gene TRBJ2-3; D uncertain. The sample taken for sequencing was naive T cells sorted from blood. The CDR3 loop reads CASSPARSSTDTQYF. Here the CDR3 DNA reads TGTGCCAGCAGCCCCGCGCGTTCGAGCACAGATACGCAGTATTTT.